This entry lists 22 T cell receptor beta chains sequenced from one sample in a study of a mutant IDH1 vaccine in newly diagnosed glioma. Specified time point: week 23, last vaccination. In the vaccine, a single dose held 300 ug of the mutant IDH1 20-mer peptide, along with topical imiquimod. Their cognate antigens are unknown. Assay used: immunoSEQ multiplex PCR; TCRdb lists only in-frame clones, some missing. Here the sample spans tens of thousands of clones, about four fifths being singletons. The sample was PBMCs, taken from a glioma patient whose treatment included an IDH1 peptide vaccine. The receptors here all came from a man in his forties or fifties with glioma.

In this sample, this clone turned up a few times. Germline is not matched at one junction end, which may reflect a read error. CDR3 sequence: CACRRGSMGTGELFF. CDR3 nucleotide sequence: TGTGCCTGCAGACGGGGAAGTATGGGGACCGGGGAGCTGTTTTTT. This chain joins TRBV7-7 and TRBJ2-2; D is perhaps TRBD2 (5 bases). The CDR3 length is 15 residues. The germline gives CDR1 SSHAT, CDR2 FNYEAQ (reference sequence).

The genes are TRBV4-1 and TRBJ2-5, with D perhaps TRBD2 (6 bases). The CDR3 extends over 17 amino acids. In germline, CDR1 is MGHRA, CDR2 YSYEKL. V lost 0 bases and J 4 bases, leaving 18 bases between the germline ends. As DNA, the CDR3 is TGCGCCAGCAGCCAAGAGGTGGAGGGAGCTCAACGAGAGACCCAGTACTTC. The encoded protein is CASSQEVEGAQRETQYF.

The genes are TRBV19 and TRBJ1-4; D gene ambiguous. V was trimmed by 2 bases and J by 3 bases, leaving 7 bases between them. This CDR3 spans 14 amino acids. Germline values: CDR1 LNHDA, CDR2 SQIVND (reference sequence). The CDR3 sequence: CASSIRIANEKLFF. In DNA, the CDR3 is TGTGCCAGTAGTATAAGGATTGCTAATGAAAAACTGTTTTTT.

The chain is built from TRBV20-1 and TRBJ2-2; either TRBD1 or TRBD2 may supply D (5 bases each). V was shortened by 5 bases and J by 6 bases, with 7 bases between the two germline ends. The CDR3 contains 11 residues. CDR1 and CDR2 from the germline V gene are DFQATT and SNEGSKA (reference sequence). CDR3 loop: CSAWGPGELFF. CDR3 coding DNA: TGCAGTGCTTGGGGACCCGGGGAGCTGTTTTTT.

The chain employs TRBV4-1 and TRBJ1-6; D gene unclear. With 0 bases removed from V and 10 bases from J, the gap between germline ends came to 13 bases. This CDR3 has 15 amino acids. Germline loops: CDR1 MGHRA, CDR2 YSYEKL. The CDR3 DNA follows: TGCGCCAGCAGCCAAGATCCCTCCCCAGGATCACCCCTCCACTTT. This sequence encodes CASSQDPSPGSPLHF.

The chain carries TRBV7-9 and TRBJ2-5; D is unresolved. V was pared by 3 bases and J by 1 base, with 12 bases between. Germline V gene sequence: CDR1 SEHNR, CDR2 FQNEAQ (reference sequence). The CDR3 extends over 15 amino acids. The CDR3 region is CASSFSSVSQETQYF. The CDR3 nucleotides are TGTGCCAGCAGCTTCTCGTCCGTCTCCCAAGAGACCCAGTACTTC.

This clone appeared a few times. The chain couples TRBV2 to TRBJ2-7; D is uncertain. CDR3 length equals 11 residues. Germline CDR1 SNHLY, CDR2 FYNNEI. Trimming pared 3 bases from V and 0 bases from J, leaving 0 bases between. The CDR3 loop reads CASSDSYEQYF. CDR3 in DNA: TGTGCCAGCAGTGACTCCTACGAGCAGTACTTC.

The chain uses TRBV6-5 and TRBJ2-1, with TRBD1 matching over 12 bases. Germline loops: CDR1 MNHEY, CDR2 SVGAGI. The length of the CDR3 is 15 residues. J gave up 7 bases and V 5 bases, and 6 bases lay outside the gene matches. The CDR3, as DNA: TGTGCCAGCAGTCCAGGGACAGGGGGCGGGAATGAGCAGTTCTTC. Translation gives CASSPGTGGGNEQFF.

This clone was seen only a few times. This sequence joins TRBV19 and TRBJ1-1; TRBD1 matches at 7 bases. Germline values: CDR1 LNHDA, CDR2 SQIVND (reference sequence). This CDR3 comprises 14 residues. Trimming at V came to 8 bases and at J to 1 base, leaving 7 bases not matched to a gene. The CDR3 here is CASSGRGRNTEAFF. CDR3 sequence (DNA): TGTGCCAGTTCTGGTAGGGGGCGGAACACTGAAGCTTTCTTT.

The rearrangement joins TRBV10-1 to TRBJ2-7; TRBD2 matches at 8 bases. The germline CDR1 and CDR2 sequences are WNHNN and SYGVQD (reference sequence). Unmatched junction bases numbered 5, after V lost 1 base and J lost 3 bases. CDR3 length: 15 residues. CDR3 in amino acids: CASSEYSGEDYEQYF. CDR3 nucleotide sequence: TGCGCCAGCAGTGAGTATAGCGGGGAGGACTACGAGCAGTACTTC.

The genes are TRBV29-1 and TRBJ2-1; TRBD2 matches at 15 bases. CDR1 is SQVTM, CDR2 ANQGSEA, per germline. V lost 8 bases to trimming and J lost 10 bases; unmatched junction nucleotides: 9. There are 14 residues in the CDR3. CDR3 in amino acids: CSSRGLAGGQEQFF. The CDR3 bases are TGCAGCTCCAGAGGACTAGCGGGGGGGCAAGAGCAGTTCTTC.

This clone is a singleton in its sample. V is TRBV18 and J is TRBJ2-7; no clear D. The germline V gene encodes CDR1 KGHSH and CDR2 LQKENI. V shed 0 bases and J shed 4 bases, with 10 bases lying between them. The CDR3 is 14 residues long. The CDR3 reads CASSPPSQPYEQYF. In nucleotides, the CDR3 is TGTGCCAGCTCACCACCGTCTCAGCCGTACGAGCAGTACTTC.

The rearrangement uses TRBV20-1 and TRBJ2-7; no reliable D call. Germline CDR1 is DFQATT and CDR2 is SNEGSKA (reference sequence). This CDR3 has 11 amino acids. Between the trimmed V and J ends, which lost 7 bases and 1 base, there was a span of 8 bases. CDR3 residues: CSGAVSYEQYF. The DNA for the CDR3 is TGCAGTGGGGCAGTGTCCTACGAGCAGTACTTC.

This clone turned up a few times. In DNA form, the CDR3 reads TGCAGCGCTCGCAAGGGACAGGGGGCGGACGCTTTCTTT. Amino acid sequence: CSARKGQGADAFF. The V gene is TRBV29-1, the J gene TRBJ1-1; 12 bases are a match to TRBD1. The CDR3 has 13 residues. CDR1 and CDR2 (germline): SQVTM, ANQGSEA. The V gene end was trimmed by 7 bases and the J gene end by 11 bases; junction bases not matched to a gene: 11.

The chain joins TRBV6-5 to TRBJ2-7; TRBD1 aligns across 9 bases. This CDR3 is built from 14 residues. From germline, CDR1 is MNHEY and CDR2 SVGAGI. V shed 7 bases and J 5 bases; nucleotides not matched to a gene: 9. CDR3 region: CASKQGTGNDEQYF. Here the CDR3 DNA reads TGTGCCAGCAAACAAGGGACAGGGAACGACGAGCAGTACTTC.

The V gene is TRBV5-1, the J gene TRBJ2-1; 8 bases fit TRBD2. With V trimmed by 2 bases and J by 5 bases, 6 bases remained unmatched. The CDR3 is 15 residues long. Per germline, CDR1 SGHRS and CDR2 YFSETQ. The DNA of the CDR3 is TGCGCCAGCAGCTTTCTGACGGGGGGGAACAATGAGCAGTTCTTC. Its translation: CASSFLTGGNNEQFF.

The rearrangement uses TRBV4-2 and TRBJ1-3; D is undetermined. CDR3 length: 16 amino acids. CDR1 and CDR2 (germline): LGHNA, YNFKEQ. Trimming left V 1 base short and J 0 bases short, with 10 bases between. The CDR3 DNA reads TGTGCCAGCAGCCAAGGGAGGGCTAACTCTGGAAACACCATATATTTT. Protein product: CASSQGRANSGNTIYF.

The chain recombines TRBV18 with TRBJ1-5; D gene unclear. Germline lookup yields CDR1 KGHSH and CDR2 LQKENI. Trimming pared 6 bases from V and 4 bases from J, leaving 13 bases between. The CDR3 is 14 residues long. CDR3 residues: CASSPLGGNQPQHF. In nucleotides, the CDR3 is TGTGCCAGCTCCCCCTTGGGCGGGAATCAGCCCCAGCATTTT.

The rearrangement joins TRBV6-6 to TRBJ2-7; either TRBD1 or TRBD2 may fit D (5 bases each). Trimming cost V 6 bases and J 2 bases, with 17 bases left between them. CDR3 length: 15 residues. CDR1 and CDR2 (germline): MNHNY, SVGAGI (reference sequence). This CDR3 reads CASSWSGGETYEQYF. The CDR3 nucleotides are TGTGCCAGCAGCTGGTCTGGGGGTGAAACCTACGAGCAGTACTTC.

This clone was seen only a few times. The J gene is TRBJ1-6, the V gene TRBV6-5, with D perhaps TRBD1 (5 bases). V was clipped by 10 bases and J by 8 bases, with 18 bases between them. This CDR3 spans 14 amino acids. Germline CDR1 is MNHEY and CDR2 is SVGAGI. CDR3: CATNRGTAYSPLHF. As DNA, the CDR3 is TGTGCCACCAACCGCGGGACTGCATATTCACCCCTCCACTTT.

The chain combines TRBV27 with TRBJ2-7; D tentatively reads TRBD1 or TRBD2 (6 bases each). Germline CDR1 reads MNHEY; CDR2 reads SMNVEV (reference sequence). The CDR3 is made up of 15 amino acids. The germline V and J ends were trimmed by 2 bases and 3 bases, with 14 bases remaining between them. This CDR3 reads CASSLAGHSLYEQYF. As DNA, the CDR3 is TGTGCCAGCAGTTTAGCGGGACACTCCCTCTACGAGCAGTACTTC.

The chain carries TRBV9 and TRBJ2-7; 10 nucleotides match TRBD1. Germline CDR1 is SGDLS and CDR2 is YYNGEE. The V and J ends lost 2 bases and 2 bases, in that order; junction bases with no gene match: 1. The CDR3 covers 14 residues. The CDR3 DNA reads TGTGCCAGCAGCGTGACAGGGGGCGCCTACGAGCAGTACTTC. It translates to CASSVTGGAYEQYF.